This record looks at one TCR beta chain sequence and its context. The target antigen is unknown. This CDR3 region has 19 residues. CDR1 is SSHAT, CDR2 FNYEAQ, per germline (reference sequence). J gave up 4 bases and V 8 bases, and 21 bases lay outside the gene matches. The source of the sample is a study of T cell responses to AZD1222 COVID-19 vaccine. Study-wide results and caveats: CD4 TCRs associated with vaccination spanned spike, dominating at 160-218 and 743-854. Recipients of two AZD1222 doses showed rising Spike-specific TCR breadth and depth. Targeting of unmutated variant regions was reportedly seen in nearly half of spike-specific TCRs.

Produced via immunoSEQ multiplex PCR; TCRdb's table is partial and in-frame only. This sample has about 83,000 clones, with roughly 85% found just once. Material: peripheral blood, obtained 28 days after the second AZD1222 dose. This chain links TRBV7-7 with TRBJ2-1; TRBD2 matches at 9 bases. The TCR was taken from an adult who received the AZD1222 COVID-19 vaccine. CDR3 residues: CASSDRRGGRDLLYNEQFF. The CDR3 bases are TGTGCCAGCTCGGATCGGCGGGGGGGGCGAGACCTATTATACAATGAGCAGTTCTTC.